The text below deals with one T cell receptor (beta chain). No cognate antigen has been identified for it. No much larger clone exists at a distance of one base, and base qualities are not known. TCRbeta CDR3 regions were amplified from genomic DNA by means of the immunoSEQ Assay, a bias-controlled multiplex PCR. Per the original workflow: The number of nucleated cells in each sample was estimated from the amplification of reference gene primers within the assay. To quantify the absolute abundance of each unique TCRbeta CDR3 rearrangement, sequence reads were collapsed and filtered. For each sample, productive Simpson clonality was calculated as the square root of Simpson's diversity index over productive rearrangements. Not all clones reach the TCRdb copy of this immuneACCESS table, which keeps in-frame sequences only. Checked studies attribute under half of the gap to unresolved V genes and leave the rest unexplained. That table supplies the V and J calls and clone size; D and trimming were determined from the DNA. The sample data list 150,000 or so clones, and around 82% of these were observed just once. The ten largest clonotypes hold 15% to 20% of the sample.

The data originate from a study of blood T cell repertoires in COVID-19 (dated by TCRdb to 2020 to 2022). Regarding the complete study: Collaborator samples came from the United States, Italy and Spain and covered acute and convalescent phases of COVID-19. A de-identified subject ID, COVID-19 status, age in years and sex were almost always included in the sample metadata. Samples were obtained from the ongoing ImmuneRACE study (first 160 participants) and from about 1,300 subjects provided by 6 global collaborators. The material from the prospective study consisted of cDNA or gDNA derived from T cells, B-cell-depleted T cells, or PBMCs. A freely available public database, intended as a resource for researchers studying the immune response to SARS-CoV-2, is where the repertoires were released. The dataset comprised deeply sampled blood TCRbeta repertoires from subjects exposed to, actively infected with, or recovered from COVID-19. Where available, HLA class I and class II types were obtained from metadata supplied by the sample provider rather than from assay-based typing. Paper-wide results and their limitations: Clinical and demographic metadata were provided uncurated, with the amount varying by source and participant.

Participants in the prospective study were enrolled through a virtual design, were aged 18 to 89 years, and lived in roughly 24 United States geographic areas. To assign participants to cohorts, the prospective study relied on clinical history that participants themselves reported in a screening survey and a study questionnaire. For ImmuneRACE Cohort 3, a participant was defined as recovered based on two consecutive negative NP/OP PCR tests, clearance by a healthcare professional, or resolution of symptoms. In the prospective study, whole blood, serum and a nasopharyngeal or oropharyngeal swab were collected from each participant by mobile phlebotomists. Additional blood draws and questionnaires over an approximately two-month period could optionally be provided by prospective study participants. Prospective study blood samples were shipped either frozen or at room temperature before DNA extraction.

After removal of 4 bases from V and 4 bases from J, the junction retains 10 bases not matched to a gene. Reading from cysteine to phenylalanine, the CDR3 counts 16 amino acids. The kept DNA is CDR3 alone, 48 bases in frame from the first base. The germline V gene encodes CDR1 SGHRS and CDR2 YFSETQ. The sequenced sample was PBMCs or T cells enriched from blood (not recorded which). This clonotype originated in a man between 60 and 75 years old who had recovered from COVID-19. The V gene is TRBV5-1 and the J gene is TRBJ2-1, and 8 junction bases match TRBD2. CDR3 protein: CASSPLSSGSYNEQFF. The nucleotide sequence reads as follows: TGCGCCAGCAGCCCACTGTCGAGCGGGAGTTACAATGAGCAGTTCTTC. Where the CDR3 stops, the reference TRBV5-1 and TRBJ2-1 genes take over; the full variable domain is KAGVTQTPRYLIKTRGQQVTLSCSPISGHRSVSWYQQTPGQGLQFLFEYFSETQRNKGNFPGRFSGRQFSNSRSEMNVSTLELGDSALYLCASSPLSSGSYNEQFFGPGTRLTVL.